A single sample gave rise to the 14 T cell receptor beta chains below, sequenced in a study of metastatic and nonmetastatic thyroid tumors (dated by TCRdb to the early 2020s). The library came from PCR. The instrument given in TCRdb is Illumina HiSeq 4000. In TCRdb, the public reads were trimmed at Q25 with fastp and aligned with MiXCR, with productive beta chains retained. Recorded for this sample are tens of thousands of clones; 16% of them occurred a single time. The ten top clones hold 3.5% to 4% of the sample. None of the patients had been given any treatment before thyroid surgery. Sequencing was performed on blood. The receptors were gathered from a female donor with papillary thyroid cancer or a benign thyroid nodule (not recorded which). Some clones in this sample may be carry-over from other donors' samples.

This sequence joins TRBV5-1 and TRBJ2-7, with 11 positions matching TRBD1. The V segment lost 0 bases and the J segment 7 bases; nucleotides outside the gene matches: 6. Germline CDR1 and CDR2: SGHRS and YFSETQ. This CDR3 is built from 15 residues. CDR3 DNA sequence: TGCGCCAGCAGCTTGGCCGGGACAGGGGGAGATGAGCAGTACTTC. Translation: CASSLAGTGGDEQYF.

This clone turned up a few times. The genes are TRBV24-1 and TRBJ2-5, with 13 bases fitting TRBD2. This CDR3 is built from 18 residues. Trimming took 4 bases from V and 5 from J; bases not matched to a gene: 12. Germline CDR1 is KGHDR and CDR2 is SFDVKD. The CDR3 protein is CATSETWTSGSRSETQYF. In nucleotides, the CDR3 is TGTGCCACCAGTGAGACCTGGACTAGCGGGAGCCGAAGTGAGACCCAGTACTTC.

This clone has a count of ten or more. CDR3 amino acids: CASSPGHANTEAFF. The CDR3 region has the DNA TGTGCCAGCAGCCCCGGGCACGCCAACACTGAAGCTTTCTTT. The chain has TRBV12-3 or TRBV12-4 and TRBJ1-1; D uncertain. V lost 6 bases and J 2 bases, leaving 13 bases between the germline ends. The CDR3 sequence is 14 residues long.

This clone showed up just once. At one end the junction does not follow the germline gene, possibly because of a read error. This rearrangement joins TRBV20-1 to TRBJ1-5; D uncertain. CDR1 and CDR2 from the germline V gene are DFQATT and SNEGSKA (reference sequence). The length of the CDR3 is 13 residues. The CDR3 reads CSASGRLNQPKHF. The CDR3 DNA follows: TGCAGTGCTAGCGGACGGTTAAATCAGCCCAAGCATTTT.

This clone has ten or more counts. The DNA of the CDR3 is TGTGCCAGCTCACCACTAATCTCCGGGACAGGGGCCTACGAGCAGTACTTC. Translating gives CASSPLISGTGAYEQYF. The chain links TRBV18 to TRBJ2-7, with 10 bases fitting TRBD1. With V trimmed by 1 base and J by 2 bases, 8 bases remained unmatched. CDR1 is KGHSH, CDR2 LQKENI, per germline. The CDR3 contains 17 residues.

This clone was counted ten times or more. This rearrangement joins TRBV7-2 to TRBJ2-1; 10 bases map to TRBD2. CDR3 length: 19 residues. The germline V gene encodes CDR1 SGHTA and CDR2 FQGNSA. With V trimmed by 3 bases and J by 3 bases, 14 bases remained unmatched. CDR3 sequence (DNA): TGTGCCAGCAGCTTCACCGGGACTAGCGAGGGAAAGTTCTACAATGAGCAGTTCTTC. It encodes CASSFTGTSEGKFYNEQFF.

In nucleotides, the CDR3 is TGTGCCAGCAGCCAACCAGGGAATAGGGTCTACGAGCAGTACTTC. The encoded protein is CASSQPGNRVYEQYF. V gene TRBV3-1 combines with J gene TRBJ2-7; a weak D match, TRBD1 (5 bases). This CDR3 region has 15 residues. Germline lookup yields CDR1 LGHDT and CDR2 YNNKEL (reference sequence). Trimming pared 2 bases from V and 3 bases from J, leaving 14 bases between.

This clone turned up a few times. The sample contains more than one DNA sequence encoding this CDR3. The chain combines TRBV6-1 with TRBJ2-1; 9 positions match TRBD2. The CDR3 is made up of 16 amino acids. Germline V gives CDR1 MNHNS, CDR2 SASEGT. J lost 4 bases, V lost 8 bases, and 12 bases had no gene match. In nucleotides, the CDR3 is TGTGCCAGCGAGCCCCGCCGACTAGCGGCTTACAATGAGCAGTTCTTC. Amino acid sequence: CASEPRRLAAYNEQFF.

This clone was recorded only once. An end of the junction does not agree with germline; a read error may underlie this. CDR3 coding DNA: TGCGCCAGCAGCTTGACGGGGAGCTCTGCGGCCAACTTCCTGACTTTC. Its protein product is CASSLTGSSAANFLTF. This chain uses TRBV5-1 with TRBJ2-6, with D possibly TRBD2 on 5 matching bases. This CDR3 contains 16 residues. Germline CDR1 is SGHRS and CDR2 is YFSETQ.

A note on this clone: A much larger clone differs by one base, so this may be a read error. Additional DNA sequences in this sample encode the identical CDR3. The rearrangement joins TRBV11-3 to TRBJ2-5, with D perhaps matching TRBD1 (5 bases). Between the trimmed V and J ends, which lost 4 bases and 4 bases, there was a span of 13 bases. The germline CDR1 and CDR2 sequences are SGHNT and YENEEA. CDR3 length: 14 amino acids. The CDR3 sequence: CASSSGRTSETQYF. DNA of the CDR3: TGTGCCAGCAGCTCAGGGCGGACCTCAGAGACCCAGTACTTC.

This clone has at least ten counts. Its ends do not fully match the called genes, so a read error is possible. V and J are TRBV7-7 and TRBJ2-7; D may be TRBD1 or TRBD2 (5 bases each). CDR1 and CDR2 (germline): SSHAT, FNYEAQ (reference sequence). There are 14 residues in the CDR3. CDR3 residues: CASSLATGPYEQYF. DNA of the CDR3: TGTGCTAGCAGCTTAGCGACGGGGCCCTACGAGCAGTACTTC.

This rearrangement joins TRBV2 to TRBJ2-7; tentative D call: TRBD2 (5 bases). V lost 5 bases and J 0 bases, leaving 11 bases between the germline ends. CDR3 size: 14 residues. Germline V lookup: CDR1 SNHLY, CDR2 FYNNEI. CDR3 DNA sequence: TGTGCCAGCAGTCTGGGAGAGAGCTCCTACGAGCAGTACTTC. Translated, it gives CASSLGESSYEQYF.

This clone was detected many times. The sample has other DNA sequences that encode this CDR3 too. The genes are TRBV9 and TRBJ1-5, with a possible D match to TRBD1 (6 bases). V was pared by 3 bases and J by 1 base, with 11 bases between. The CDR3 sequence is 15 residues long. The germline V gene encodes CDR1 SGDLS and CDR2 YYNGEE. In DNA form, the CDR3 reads TGTGCCAGCAGCGAGGGGACATCGAGCAATCAGCCCCAGCATTTT. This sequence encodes CASSEGTSSNQPQHF.

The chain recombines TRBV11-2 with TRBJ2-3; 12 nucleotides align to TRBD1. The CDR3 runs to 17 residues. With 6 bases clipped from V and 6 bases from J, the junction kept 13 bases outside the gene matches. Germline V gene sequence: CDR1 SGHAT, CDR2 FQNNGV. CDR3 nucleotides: TGTGCCAGCAGACAGAGCAGTGGGACAGGGGGCATTGATACGCAGTATTTT. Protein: CASRQSSGTGGIDTQYF.